These T cell receptor beta chains were read from a single sample in a study of T cell responses to AZD1222 COVID-19 vaccine. Measured with immunoSEQ multiplex PCR; TCRdb has only the in-frame clones, and not every one. The data hold more than 90,000 clones, with about four fifths observed a single time. The sample was peripheral blood, taken 28 days after the second AZD1222 dose. These receptors were taken from an adult who received the AZD1222 COVID-19 vaccine. CDR3s include the opening cysteine and the closing phenylalanine or tryptophan. The D gene is left open where the match is weak. Clone sizes are given selectively: once, few, many, or a class where the clone is expanded.

cdr3_length: 17; j_call: TRBJ2-7; d_call: NA; clone_size: NA; v_call: TRBV5-1; cdr3_nt: TGCGCCAGCAGCTTGGGAGCTAGCTCCCCCGATCCTTACGAGCAGTACTTC; cdr3_aa: CASSLGASSPDPYEQYF
cdr3_length: 15; j_call: TRBJ1-1; d_call: NA; clone_size: NA; v_call: TRBV6-5; cdr3_nt: TGTGCCAGCACCGACGACGGGAGGGGGAACACTGAAGCTTTCTTT; cdr3_aa: CASTDDGRGNTEAFF
cdr3_length: 13; j_call: TRBJ1-1; d_call: TRBD1; clone_size: many; v_call: TRBV7-9; cdr3_nt: TGTGCCAGCAGCCCCACAGGGGACACTGAAGCTTTCTTT; cdr3_aa: CASSPTGDTEAFF
cdr3_length: 13; j_call: TRBJ2-1; d_call: NA; clone_size: NA; v_call: TRBV24-1; cdr3_nt: TGTGCCACCAGTGATTCCATATACAATGAGCAGTTCTTC; cdr3_aa: CATSDSIYNEQFF
cdr3_length: 13; j_call: TRBJ2-7; d_call: NA; clone_size: NA; v_call: TRBV24-1; cdr3_nt: TGTGCCACCAGTGATACCGGTGGCTACGAGCAGTACTTC; cdr3_aa: CATSDTGGYEQYF
cdr3_length: 16; j_call: TRBJ1-1; d_call: TRBD1; clone_size: NA; v_call: TRBV11-3; cdr3_nt: TGTGCCAGCAGCTCAAAAGTTGGGACAGGTAACACTGAAGCTTTCTTT; cdr3_aa: CASSSKVGTGNTEAFF
cdr3_length: 18; j_call: TRBJ1-1; d_call: TRBD1; clone_size: NA; v_call: TRBV15; cdr3_nt: TGTGCCACCAGCAGAGTCAGGGACAGGGGAATAGTGAACACTGAAGCTTTCTTT; cdr3_aa: CATSRVRDRGIVNTEAFF
cdr3_length: 13; j_call: TRBJ1-2; d_call: TRBD1; clone_size: NA; v_call: TRBV18; cdr3_nt: TGTGCCAGCTCACCGGACAGGAATGTTGGCTACACCTTC; cdr3_aa: CASSPDRNVGYTF
cdr3_length: 14; j_call: TRBJ2-1; d_call: TRBD1; clone_size: NA; v_call: TRBV5-4; cdr3_nt: TGTGCCAGCAGCAAGGGACAGGAGTTAAGGGAGCAGTTCTTC; cdr3_aa: CASSKGQELREQFF
cdr3_length: 17; j_call: TRBJ1-6; d_call: TRBD1; clone_size: NA; v_call: TRBV7-2; cdr3_nt: TGTGCCAGCAGCCTGCGACAGGGGAAAACCTATAATTCACCCCTCCACTTT; cdr3_aa: CASSLRQGKTYNSPLHF
cdr3_length: 14; j_call: TRBJ2-1; d_call: TRBD2; clone_size: NA; v_call: TRBV3-1/TRBV3-2; cdr3_nt: TGTGCCAGCAGCCATTTTGCGGGAGAAGGTGAGCAGTTCTTC; cdr3_aa: CASSHFAGEGEQFF
cdr3_length: 12; j_call: TRBJ1-2; d_call: NA; clone_size: NA; v_call: TRBV5-6; cdr3_nt: TGTGCCAGCAGCTTGGGCACAGGGGGCTACACCTTC; cdr3_aa: CASSLGTGGYTF
cdr3_length: 15; j_call: TRBJ2-7; d_call: NA; clone_size: few; v_call: TRBV15; cdr3_nt: TGTGCCACCAGCACCTACGTACAGGGTCCCCGCGAGCAGTACTTC; cdr3_aa: CATSTYVQGPREQYF
cdr3_length: 16; j_call: TRBJ1-2; d_call: NA; clone_size: NA; v_call: TRBV18; cdr3_nt: TGTGCCAGCTCACTCCGGGACCGGGCCGATGGGTATGGCTACACCTTC; cdr3_aa: CASSLRDRADGYGYTF
cdr3_length: 14; j_call: TRBJ1-5; d_call: TRBD1; clone_size: few; v_call: TRBV18; cdr3_nt: TGTGCCAGCTCCCCGTCGGGACAGGTACAGCCCCAGCATTTT; cdr3_aa: CASSPSGQVQPQHF
cdr3_length: 14; j_call: TRBJ1-2; d_call: TRBD1; clone_size: NA; v_call: TRBV19; cdr3_nt: TGTGCCAGTAGTATGGGGGACAGCAGCTATGGCTACACCTTC; cdr3_aa: CASSMGDSSYGYTF
cdr3_length: 14; j_call: TRBJ2-5; d_call: NA; clone_size: few; v_call: TRBV7-9; cdr3_nt: TGTGCCAGCAGCTGGGACGGGAACCAAGAGACCCAGTACTTC; cdr3_aa: CASSWDGNQETQYF
cdr3_length: 12; j_call: TRBJ1-1; d_call: NA; clone_size: NA; v_call: TRBV13; cdr3_nt: TGTGCCAGCAGCACCGGACGGTCTTTGAGTTTCTTT; cdr3_aa: CASSTGRSLSFF
cdr3_length: 14; j_call: TRBJ1-2; d_call: TRBD1; clone_size: NA; v_call: TRBV10-3; cdr3_nt: TGTGCCATCAATCTCTCGACAGGGGGCAATGGCTACACCTTC; cdr3_aa: CAINLSTGGNGYTF
cdr3_length: 14; j_call: TRBJ2-2; d_call: TRBD1; clone_size: NA; v_call: TRBV19; cdr3_nt: TGTGCCAGTAGACGGACAGGGGCGGGCGGGGAGCTGTTTTTT; cdr3_aa: CASRRTGAGGELFF
cdr3_length: 13; j_call: TRBJ1-1; d_call: NA; clone_size: NA; v_call: TRBV5-1; cdr3_nt: TGCGCCAGCAGCCCACCTGGGCAGGGTGAAGCTTTCTTT; cdr3_aa: CASSPPGQGEAFF
cdr3_length: 17; j_call: TRBJ1-2; d_call: NA; clone_size: NA; v_call: TRBV5-1; cdr3_nt: TGCGCCAGCAGCTTGGGGTCATCAGGGTTGACTAACTATGGCTACACCTTC; cdr3_aa: CASSLGSSGLTNYGYTF
cdr3_length: 13; j_call: TRBJ2-1; d_call: TRBD1; clone_size: NA; v_call: TRBV6-5; cdr3_nt: TGTGCCAGCAGTTCGGGACAGTATCTTCCCCAGTTCTTC; cdr3_aa: CASSSGQYLPQFF
cdr3_length: 16; j_call: TRBJ2-5; d_call: TRBD2; clone_size: NA; v_call: TRBV3-1/TRBV3-2; cdr3_nt: TGTGCCAGCAGCCTTCGGACTAGCGGGGGACTATTGACCCAGTACTTC; cdr3_aa: CASSLRTSGGLLTQYF
cdr3_length: 14; j_call: TRBJ2-1; d_call: NA; clone_size: NA; v_call: TRBV4-3; cdr3_nt: TGCGCCAGCAGCCAAGGGCGACAGACATGGGAGCAGTTCTTC; cdr3_aa: CASSQGRQTWEQFF
cdr3_length: 13; j_call: TRBJ2-1; d_call: NA; clone_size: NA; v_call: TRBV12-3/TRBV12-4; cdr3_nt: TGTGCCAGCACCCCGCTGGTCGACAATGAGCAGTTCTTC; cdr3_aa: CASTPLVDNEQFF
cdr3_length: 15; j_call: TRBJ2-4; d_call: NA; clone_size: NA; v_call: TRBV7-2; cdr3_nt: TGTGCCAGTTCTGAGAGTGGGGGGTGGAAAAACATTCAGTACTTC; cdr3_aa: CASSESGGWKNIQYF
cdr3_length: 19; j_call: TRBJ1-4; d_call: TRBD1; clone_size: NA; v_call: TRBV7-9; cdr3_nt: TGTGCCAGCAGCACCAAAGGCAGGACAGGAAGAGTGTGGAATGAAAAACTGTTTTTT; cdr3_aa: CASSTKGRTGRVWNEKLFF
cdr3_length: 15; j_call: TRBJ1-2; d_call: NA; clone_size: NA; v_call: TRBV25-1; cdr3_nt: TGTGCCAGCAGTGGACTAGGGACACCGCAACTTGGCTACACCTTC; cdr3_aa: CASSGLGTPQLGYTF
cdr3_length: 13; j_call: TRBJ2-7; d_call: NA; clone_size: NA; v_call: TRBV7-8; cdr3_nt: TGTGCCAGCAGCTTAGAGCTTGGACAGATAGAGTACTTC; cdr3_aa: CASSLELGQIEYF
cdr3_length: 16; j_call: TRBJ2-7; d_call: NA; clone_size: few; v_call: TRBV9; cdr3_nt: TGTGCCAGCAGCTACCTACCCGGGGCGGGCCCAGGGGAGCAGTACTTC; cdr3_aa: CASSYLPGAGPGEQYF
cdr3_length: 14; j_call: TRBJ2-7; d_call: TRBD2; clone_size: NA; v_call: TRBV9; cdr3_nt: TGTGCCAGCAGCGCGGGGGGGTCGGGCTACGAGCAGTACTTC; cdr3_aa: CASSAGGSGYEQYF
cdr3_length: 11; j_call: TRBJ1-4; d_call: NA; clone_size: NA; v_call: TRBV11-2; cdr3_nt: TGTGCCAGCAGCGAATTTGAAAAACTGTTTTTT; cdr3_aa: CASSEFEKLFF
cdr3_length: 16; j_call: TRBJ1-1; d_call: NA; clone_size: NA; v_call: TRBV11-2; cdr3_nt: TGTGCCAGCAGCGTGACCCGGGGGGGCGCGGTAACTGAAGCTTTCTTT; cdr3_aa: CASSVTRGGAVTEAFF
cdr3_length: 12; j_call: TRBJ1-5; d_call: NA; clone_size: NA; v_call: TRBV12-3/TRBV12-4; cdr3_nt: TGTGCCAGCAGTTTAGTGCCTCAGCCCCAGCATTTT; cdr3_aa: CASSLVPQPQHF
cdr3_length: 14; j_call: TRBJ2-2; d_call: NA; clone_size: NA; v_call: TRBV2; cdr3_nt: TGTGCCAGCAGTTCATCGGGACAACGCCGGGAGCTGTTTTTT; cdr3_aa: CASSSSGQRRELFF
cdr3_length: 14; j_call: TRBJ1-2; d_call: NA; clone_size: NA; v_call: TRBV28; cdr3_nt: TGTGCCAGCAGGAGGGGGGGCCACCTCTATGGCTACACCTTC; cdr3_aa: CASRRGGHLYGYTF
cdr3_length: 11; j_call: TRBJ2-1; d_call: NA; clone_size: NA; v_call: TRBV29-1; cdr3_nt: TGCAGCGCGACAGCCCGTAATGAGCAGTTCTTC; cdr3_aa: CSATARNEQFF
cdr3_length: 17; j_call: TRBJ1-4; d_call: NA; clone_size: NA; v_call: TRBV11-2; cdr3_nt: TGTGCCAGCAGCCTGGCCCACGGGGGAGGGGGATTAGGAAAACTGTTTTTT; cdr3_aa: CASSLAHGGGGLGKLFF
cdr3_length: 15; j_call: TRBJ2-3; d_call: TRBD2; clone_size: NA; v_call: TRBV9; cdr3_nt: TGTGCCAGCAGCACCGGGACTAGCGGGACAGATACGCAGTATTTT; cdr3_aa: CASSTGTSGTDTQYF
cdr3_length: 13; j_call: TRBJ1-1; d_call: NA; clone_size: NA; v_call: TRBV7-9; cdr3_nt: TGTGCCAGCGACCAGGGTTGGAACACTGAAGCTTTCTTT; cdr3_aa: CASDQGWNTEAFF
cdr3_length: 15; j_call: TRBJ2-3; d_call: NA; clone_size: NA; v_call: TRBV7-9; cdr3_nt: TGTGCCAGCAGCCCCGTAACTCGATGGACAGATACGCAGTATTTT; cdr3_aa: CASSPVTRWTDTQYF
cdr3_length: 11; j_call: TRBJ2-7; d_call: NA; clone_size: NA; v_call: TRBV7-8; cdr3_nt: TGTGCCAGCAGCTCCACCTACGAGCAGTACTTC; cdr3_aa: CASSSTYEQYF
cdr3_length: 15; j_call: TRBJ2-2; d_call: NA; clone_size: NA; v_call: TRBV13; cdr3_nt: TGTGCCAGCAGCTCGCAGGGGAGGAACACCGGGGAGCTGTTTTTT; cdr3_aa: CASSSQGRNTGELFF
cdr3_length: 14; j_call: TRBJ2-7; d_call: NA; clone_size: NA; v_call: TRBV16; cdr3_nt: TGTGCCAGCAGCAAGCAGCGGAATACCTACGAGCAGTACTTC; cdr3_aa: CASSKQRNTYEQYF
cdr3_length: 19; j_call: TRBJ1-1; d_call: NA; clone_size: NA; v_call: TRBV6-6; cdr3_nt: TGTGCCAGCAGTCCTATTTACAGGGTCAGTCGGGGAAGTCCTACTGAAGCTTTCTTT; cdr3_aa: CASSPIYRVSRGSPTEAFF
cdr3_length: 15; j_call: TRBJ1-6; d_call: TRBD1; clone_size: once; v_call: TRBV3-1/TRBV3-2; cdr3_nt: TGTGCCAGCAGCGAACGACAGGGTAACAATTCACCCCTCCACTTT; cdr3_aa: CASSERQGNNSPLHF
cdr3_length: 14; j_call: TRBJ2-7; d_call: NA; clone_size: NA; v_call: TRBV6-5; cdr3_nt: TGTGCCAGCAGTTACTCAAGTCTCCTTTACGAGCAGTACTTC; cdr3_aa: CASSYSSLLYEQYF
cdr3_length: 11; j_call: TRBJ2-3; d_call: NA; clone_size: NA; v_call: TRBV5-1; cdr3_nt: TGCGCCAGCAGCTCGGAAGATACGCAGTATTTT; cdr3_aa: CASSSEDTQYF
cdr3_length: 14; j_call: TRBJ2-1; d_call: NA; clone_size: NA; v_call: TRBV18; cdr3_nt: TGTGCCAGCTCACCTACGTGGGGTAGGGGTGAGCAGTTCTTC; cdr3_aa: CASSPTWGRGEQFF
cdr3_length: 15; j_call: TRBJ2-7; d_call: TRBD1; clone_size: NA; v_call: TRBV6-5; cdr3_nt: TGTGCCAGCAGAGTCGGGACAGGGGTCGCCGGCGAGCAGTACTTC; cdr3_aa: CASRVGTGVAGEQYF
cdr3_length: 15; j_call: TRBJ1-2; d_call: TRBD1; clone_size: few; v_call: TRBV6-5; cdr3_nt: TGTGCCAGCAGTTACCGGACAGGAATCGGCTATGGCTACACCTTC; cdr3_aa: CASSYRTGIGYGYTF
cdr3_length: 13; j_call: TRBJ1-3; d_call: NA; clone_size: NA; v_call: TRBV19; cdr3_nt: TGTGCCAGTACCCAGGACTCTGGAAACACCATATATTTT; cdr3_aa: CASTQDSGNTIYF
cdr3_length: 19; j_call: TRBJ2-2; d_call: TRBD2; clone_size: few; v_call: TRBV18; cdr3_nt: TGTGCCAGCTCACCAGGCCTAGCGGGAATGGACCCCCACACCGGGGAGCTGTTTTTT; cdr3_aa: CASSPGLAGMDPHTGELFF
cdr3_length: 15; j_call: TRBJ2-1; d_call: NA; clone_size: NA; v_call: TRBV5-1; cdr3_nt: TGCGCCAGCAGCTTCTCGACGGGGCTCGGCGATGAGCAGTTCTTC; cdr3_aa: CASSFSTGLGDEQFF